The next 4 T cell receptor beta chains were all read from a single sample in a study of identical twins. Each CDR3 protein is one row after TCRdb ran MiXCR on the 5' RACE reads. The sample records roughly 720,000 distinct CDR3 sequences, 15% to 20% being singletons. These same records also appear under a second study, on T cells expressing NK-cell markers.

The sequenced material came from PBMCs. These TCRs come from a young woman in good health.

This clonotype has more than one count but fewer than ten. CDR3 nucleotide sequence: TGCAGCGTGGGGCGGGCCAGAGGAGACATTCAGTACTTC. It yields the protein CSVGRARGDIQYF. This chain uses TRBV29-1 with TRBJ2-4; D could derive from TRBD1 or TRBD2 (5 bases each). The CDR3 has 13 residues. Germline CDR1 SQVTM, CDR2 ANQGSEA. V lost 6 bases and J lost 8, with 17 bases in between.

J is TRBJ2-7 and V is TRBV7-2, with 10 positions matching TRBD2. With V trimmed by 5 bases and J by 2 bases, 6 bases remained unmatched. The CDR3 extends over 15 amino acids. Germline CDR1 reads SGHTA; CDR2 reads FQGNSA. The CDR3 sequence is CASSKAGGRAYEQYF. The CDR3 coding sequence is TGTGCCAGCAGCAAAGCGGGAGGGAGGGCCTACGAGCAGTACTTC. Drawing the rest from reference TRBV7-2 and TRBJ2-7, the complete variable domain is GAGVSQSPSNKVTEKGKDVELRCDPISGHTALYWYRQSLGQGLEFLIYFQGNSAPDKSGLPSDRFSAERTGGSVSTLTIQRTQQEDSAVYLCASSKAGGRAYEQYFGPGTRLTVT.

This chain joins TRBV28 and TRBJ1-2; 7 positions match TRBD1. This CDR3 is 16 amino acids long. CDR1 is MDHEN and CDR2 is SYDVKM in the germline V gene. After removal of 2 bases from V and 0 bases from J, the junction contained 6 bases not matched to a gene. The CDR3 coding sequence is TGTGCCAGCAGTTTAGCCGACAGGGACCCTAACTATGGCTACACCTTC. This encodes CASSLADRDPNYGYTF.

This rearrangement joins TRBV6-4 to TRBJ1-5; TRBD1 might be the D (5 bases). The CDR3 is made up of 16 amino acids. Germline V gene lookup returns CDR1 MRHNA and CDR2 SNTAGT. Between the trimmed V and J ends, which lost 2 bases and 4 bases, there was a span of 15 bases. The CDR3 loop reads CASSDEGRGPNQPQHF. CDR3 nucleotide sequence: TGTGCCAGCAGTGACGAAGGGAGGGGTCCAAATCAGCCCCAGCATTTT.